This TCR beta chain was recorded in a study of OX40 agonist ivuxolimab in advanced cancers. Overall study: Ivuxolimab, an agonistic anti-OX40 (CD134) antibody, was given to patients.

It was autoimmune disease history or systemic immunosuppression that excluded patients. Notes on this clone: Its antigen is unknown.

The method was immunoSEQ multiplex PCR; TCRdb's version includes in-frame clones alone and lacks a portion of them. The sample lists 40,000 to 60,000 clones, 85% to 95% seen once, with 6% to 8% in the top ten. Study findings and constraints: In a subset of nonresponders, normalized T-cell clonal expansion was also low.

CDR1 SGDLS and CDR2 YYNGEE come from the germline V gene. The J segment lost 4 bases and the V segment lost 0 bases, leaving 7 bases of the junction unmatched. The CDR3 contains 16 residues. The chain recombines TRBV9 with TRBJ2-1; 7 positions agree with TRBD1. The TCR sequence derives from an adult with an advanced solid tumor such as melanoma, head and neck, liver or kidney cancer. Sequencing was performed on CD4+ or CD8+ T cells sorted from blood, taken in a trial of the OX40 agonist ivuxolimab. DNA for the CDR3: TGTGCCAGCAGCGTAGCAGTTGGGGACAGTTACAATGAGCAGTTCTTC. Protein product: CASSVAVGDSYNEQFF. Complete variable domain (other parts from reference TRBV9 and TRBJ2-1): DSGVTQTPKHLITATGQRVTLRCSPRSGDLSVYWYQQSLDQGLQFLIQYYNGEERAKGNILERFSAQQFPDLHSELNLSSLELGDSALYFCASSVAVGDSYNEQFFGPGTRLTVL.